This is a list of T cell receptor beta chains from one sample in a study. TCRdb passed the RT-PCR reads through MiXCR, listing each CDR3 protein once. Of about 680,000 distinct CDR3 sequences in the sample, approximately 15% were seen once. Material for sequencing was memory CD4+ T cells from blood. The receptor set was obtained from a female donor in good health, serving as a healthy control. The conserved cysteine and the conserved F or W are not part of the CDR3 here.

TRBJ1-5	TRBV30	AWRDVWAPYSNQPQH
TRBJ2-7	TRBV27	ASSPSPAQLEQY
TRBJ1-3	TRBV21-1	ASSKPNRGWKSGNTIY
TRBJ1-1	TRBV12-3/TRBV12-4	ASSVSGSEAF
TRBJ2-7	TRBV27	ASSHWGSSDRAYEQY
TRBJ2-6	TRBV4-3	ASSQELRGGSTSRDGANVLT
TRBJ2-5	TRBV9	ASSVGSAGVETQY
TRBJ1-4	TRBV10-3	AISDADEKLF
TRBJ1-5	TRBV24-1	ATSDGRRLQH
TRBJ2-6	TRBV28	ASSRSKGAAGANVLT
TRBJ1-1	TRBV28	ASSSSGHMNTEAF
TRBJ2-3	TRBV4-1	ASSQVGVARGKGA
TRBJ2-1	TRBV20-1	SARGWSTGDEQF
TRBJ2-2	TRBV15	ATSRRGGTGELF
TRBJ1-1	TRBV12-3/TRBV12-4	ASRDQDRKTEAF
TRBJ1-4	TRBV20-1	SAKSYEKLF
TRBJ1-2	TRBV7-2	ASSLEAGHTNYGYT
TRBJ1-2	TRBV9	ASSGGGGQLLPT
TRBJ2-3	TRBV6-5	ASSFASGGTDTQY
TRBJ1-1	TRBV11-2	ASGRDRSVDTEAF
TRBJ1-6	TRBV15	ATSQGQGDLPLH
TRBJ2-3	TRBV6-5	ASRQTTSGRTPDTQY
TRBJ1-4	TRBV4-1	ASSQPQGTNEKLF
TRBJ2-2	TRBV27	ASSLQPGRWGELF
TRBJ2-2	TRBV19	ASTSQTGATGELF
TRBJ2-1	TRBV5-1	ASSLRVGSSYNEQF
TRBJ1-1	TRBV7-9	ASQKTGGVGNTEAF
TRBJ1-1	TRBV9	ASSPGDRNTEAF
TRBJ1-1	TRBV28	ASSFRKAF
TRBJ2-7	TRBV20-1	SARRTGGAYEQY
TRBJ2-1	TRBV12-3/TRBV12-4	ASIPDRAKHEQF
TRBJ1-6	TRBV5-6	ASSLRAGGNSPLH
TRBJ2-2	TRBV20-1	SAVAGAGTGELF
TRBJ2-2	TRBV10-3	AISVSTGGFWNTGELF
TRBJ2-5	TRBV20-1	SARVLGEDETQY
TRBJ2-1	TRBV12-3/TRBV12-4	ASRPTEGQGFRNEQF
TRBJ2-4	TRBV28	ASSSRQAAQY
TRBJ1-1	TRBV5-6	ASLGVQLNTEAF
TRBJ2-1	TRBV20-1	SARDSRGSYNEQF
TRBJ2-7	TRBV11-3	ASSVPGDGAFEQY
TRBJ1-4	TRBV28	ASSLPGPLVNEKLF
TRBJ2-1	TRBV29-1	SVPGQIYYNEQF
TRBJ2-7	TRBV9	ASSVSGTSGRYSYEQY
TRBJ2-3	TRBV6-1	ASSERGLDTQY
TRBJ1-1	TRBV5-1	ASSFGGVTEAF